The present TCR beta chain was sequenced within a study of cytomegalovirus exposure and HLA in healthy donors. Study details: An earlier analysis found roughly 100 million unique TCR beta sequences from about 179 million T cells.

The PCR made use of 60 Vbeta and 13 Jbeta primers. The protocol was immunoSEQ multiplex PCR, while the TCRdb copy is restricted to in-frame clones and leaves out a portion. Of more than 150,000 clones in the sample, around 74% were seen once. Each donor's status was that of a healthy bone marrow donor. Findings and limits, study-wide: Most sequenced TCRs were rare (though some public TCRs occurred in many donors).

A word on this clone: The antigen remains unidentified.

Sequenced input: PBMCs. The clonotype was recovered from a girl aged 5-17 years in good health and CMV-seropositive.

The CDR3 protein is CASSSRPGIADTQYF. The CDR3 region has the DNA TGTGCCAGCAGCTCCCGACCGGGGATCGCAGATACGCAGTATTTT. The chain recombines TRBV11-3 with TRBJ2-3; tentative D call: TRBD2 (5 bases). Germline V gives CDR1 SGHNT, CDR2 YENEEA. This CDR3 is built from 15 residues. V lost 4 bases and J lost 4, with 15 bases in between.